Listed here are 27 T cell receptor beta chains from one sample, sequenced in a study of CD8 T cells in Susac syndrome. RNA, at roughly 0.45 to 1 ug, was reverse transcribed with random hexamers. Each CDR3 protein is one row after TCRdb ran MiXCR on the immunoSEQ multiplex PCR reads. This table holds under 200,000 distinct CDR3 sequences, roughly 95% found once. Sequencing was carried out using CD8+ T cells from PBMCs. Receptors originate from a human donor with multiple sclerosis.

Comment on this clonotype: An end of the junction differs from the germline gene, which may be a read error. The chain recombines TRBV4-1 with TRBJ2-3; D is possibly TRBD2 (6 bases). Germline CDR1 and CDR2: MGHRA and YSYEKL. This CDR3 has 15 amino acids. CDR3: CASSHTQLAPDTQYF. As DNA, the CDR3 is TGCGCCAGCAGCCACACCCAACTAGCACCAGATACGCAGTACTTT.

J is TRBJ2-1 and V is TRBV10-3; TRBD2 agrees at 8 bases. Germline V gene sequence: CDR1 ENHRY, CDR2 SYGVKD. With V trimmed by 7 bases and J by 8 bases, 7 bases remained unmatched. The CDR3 sequence is 13 residues long. In nucleotides, the CDR3 is TGTGCCATCAAACGGGAGGGCCGGGATGAGCAGTTCTTC. Protein product: CAIKREGRDEQFF.

J is TRBJ1-1 and V is TRBV30; D perhaps matches TRBD1 (6 bases). V was cut by 3 bases and J by 3 bases, with 11 bases left in between. The germline gives CDR1 GTSNPN, CDR2 SVGIG (reference sequence). This CDR3 region has 13 residues. Here the CDR3 DNA reads TGTGCCTGGAGCGCCACAGGGTACACTGAAGCTTTCTTT. Amino acids: CAWSATGYTEAFF.

This clonotype was seen just once. This chain uses TRBV12-3 or TRBV12-4 with TRBJ2-3; 14 bases are a match to TRBD2. The CDR3 runs 14 residues. V lost 8 bases and J lost 4; bases outside the gene matches: 2. This CDR3 reads CASGLAGGSDTQYF. CDR3 DNA sequence: TGTGCCAGCGGACTAGCGGGAGGTTCAGATACGCAGTATTTT.

V is TRBV27 and J is TRBJ1-2; TRBD1 matches at 8 bases. The CDR3 consists of 16 residues. V shed 6 bases and J 4 bases; nucleotides not matched to a gene: 13. Germline values: CDR1 MNHEY, CDR2 SMNVEV (reference sequence). DNA of the CDR3: TGTGCCAGCAGCCTATCTCCCCAGGGGGCAGGCTATGGCTACACCTTC. Translating it yields CASSLSPQGAGYGYTF.

The J gene is TRBJ2-5, the V gene TRBV12-5, with 12 bases aligning to TRBD2. Germline loops: CDR1 LGHNT, CDR2 FRNRAP. This CDR3 has 17 residues. With 6 bases clipped from V and 0 bases from J, the junction kept 8 bases outside the gene matches. The DNA for the CDR3 is TGTGCTAGTGGCCAGACTAGCGGGAGTGGGAACCAAGAGACCCAGTACTTC. Translation gives CASGQTSGSGNQETQYF. Filled out from reference TRBV12-5 and TRBJ2-5, the complete variable domain reads DARVTQTPRHKVTEMGQEVTMRCQPILGHNTVFWYRQTMMQGLELLAYFRNRAPLDDSGMPKDRFSAEMPDATLATLKIQPSEPRDSAVYFCASGQTSGSGNQETQYFGPGTRLLVL.

This clonotype was seen a few times. This chain joins TRBV7-9 and TRBJ2-1; 8 nucleotides match TRBD1. The CDR3 totals 12 residues. Per the germline V gene, CDR1 is SEHNR and CDR2 is FQNEAQ (reference sequence). With 5 bases clipped from V and 9 bases from J, the junction kept 3 bases outside the gene matches. The CDR3 loop is CASSRQGSEQFF. The CDR3 DNA is TGTGCCAGCAGCCGACAGGGGAGTGAGCAGTTCTTC.

J is TRBJ2-7 and V is TRBV29-1; 10 bases are a match to TRBD1. The germline CDR1 and CDR2 sequences are SQVTM and ANQGSEA. The V segment lost 7 bases and the J segment 3 bases; nucleotides outside the gene matches: 9. The CDR3 consists of 14 residues. The CDR3 here is CSALDRGPGYEQYF. CDR3 nucleotides: TGCAGCGCCCTCGACAGGGGGCCGGGCTACGAGCAGTACTTC.

V usage is TRBV28 and J usage is TRBJ2-7; TRBD1 might be the D (5 bases). This CDR3 spans 13 amino acids. Germline loops: CDR1 MDHEN, CDR2 SYDVKM. With 2 bases removed from V and 4 bases from J, the gap between germline ends came to 9 bases. The chain's CDR3 is CASSLRGWYEQYF. CDR3 bases: TGTGCCAGCAGTTTAAGGGGTTGGTACGAGCAGTACTTC. Full variable domain (rest looked up from reference TRBV28 and TRBJ2-7): DVKVTQSSRYLVKRTGEKVFLECVQDMDHENMFWYRQDPGLGLRLIYFSYDVKMKEKGDIPEGYSVSREKKERFSLILESASTNQTSMYLCASSLRGWYEQYFGPGTRLTVT.

The J gene is TRBJ1-2, the V gene TRBV4-1; TRBD1 matches at 7 bases. CDR3 length equals 15 residues. J gave up 4 bases and V 5 bases, and 10 bases lay outside the gene matches. Germline V lookup: CDR1 MGHRA, CDR2 YSYEKL. The DNA of the CDR3 is TGCGCCAGCAGCGAAACAGGGGCGGCAACCTATGGCTACACCTTC. Its translation is CASSETGAATYGYTF.

The rearrangement joins TRBV15 to TRBJ2-3; D not resolved. The CDR3 is 17 residues long. Trimming cost V 2 bases and J 7 bases, with 22 bases left between them. Germline CDR1 reads LNHNV; CDR2 reads YYDKDF (reference sequence). The CDR3 DNA reads TGTGCCACCAGCAGAACATCCCCCCTTTACCCCGGTAATACGCAGTATTTT. It encodes CATSRTSPLYPGNTQYF.

This clonotype appeared a single time. CDR3 in DNA: TGCAGTGCTACACCCGACCCCACAGGACGGCCGGGGTATGGCTACACCTTC. Translated, it gives CSATPDPTGRPGYGYTF. The chain uses TRBV20-1 and TRBJ1-2, with D maybe TRBD1 (5 bases). Germline V gives CDR1 DFQATT, CDR2 SNEGSKA (reference sequence). CDR3 length equals 17 residues. The germline V and J ends were trimmed by 4 bases and 5 bases, with 26 bases remaining between them.

The chain uses TRBV5-6 and TRBJ1-2; 8 bases are shared with TRBD1. The CDR3 covers 18 residues. V shed 4 bases and J 0 bases; nucleotides not matched to a gene: 14. Germline loops: CDR1 SGHDT, CDR2 YYEEEE. In DNA form, the CDR3 reads TGTGCCAGCAGCGAAGGACAGGGCGGAATCCCACCTAACTATGGCTACACCTTC. Residues: CASSEGQGGIPPNYGYTF.

This clonotype is a singleton in its sample. This sequence joins TRBV7-2 and TRBJ2-7; D is unresolved. V lost 2 bases and J lost 7, with 15 bases in between. Per germline, CDR1 SGHTA and CDR2 FQGNSA. The CDR3 totals 14 residues. The CDR3 here is CASSLNSRVGEQYF. The CDR3 coding sequence is TGTGCCAGCAGCTTAAATTCGAGAGTAGGGGAGCAGTACTTC.

The chain couples TRBV27 to TRBJ2-7; TRBD1 aligns across 10 bases. The ends lost 8 bases at V and 4 bases at J; junction bases unmatched: 8. This CDR3 region has 14 residues. Germline V gene data show CDR1 as MNHEY and CDR2 as SMNVEV (reference sequence). CDR3 loop: CASGSGTGVYEQYF. The CDR3 DNA reads TGTGCCAGCGGATCCGGGACAGGGGTGTACGAGCAGTACTTC.

The chain uses TRBV29-1 and TRBJ2-3; 10 bases align to TRBD2. Germline CDR1 reads SQVTM; CDR2 reads ANQGSEA. The CDR3 spans 14 residues. Germline trimming cut 3 bases from V and 4 bases from J; bases unmatched to any gene: 4. The CDR3 DNA sequence: TGCAGCGTTGAGGTCCTAGCGGGGGCAGATACGCAGTATTTT. This encodes CSVEVLAGADTQYF.

The CDR3 DNA sequence: TGTGCCAGCAGTCCCGGGAGGGGAAATTCACCCCTCCACTTT. This translates into CASSPGRGNSPLHF. The chain carries TRBV6-5 and TRBJ1-6, with a tentative D call TRBD1 (5 bases). The V gene's germline CDR1 is MNHEY and CDR2 SVGAGI. The CDR3 consists of 14 residues. The V gene lost 5 bases and the J gene lost 7 bases, with 12 bases spanning the gap.

The J gene is TRBJ1-1, the V gene TRBV25-1, with D possibly matching TRBD1 (6 bases). This CDR3 spans 12 amino acids. In germline, CDR1 is MGHDK, CDR2 SYGVNS. V lost 1 base and J lost 11, with 11 bases in between. The CDR3 reads CASSESRGEAFF. In DNA form, the CDR3 reads TGTGCCAGCAGTGAATCCAGGGGTGAGGCTTTCTTT.

The rearrangement uses TRBV6-1 and TRBJ2-7; 7 bases agree with TRBD1. The CDR3 spans 16 residues. Per germline, CDR1 MNHNS and CDR2 SASEGT. Trimming removed 5 bases from V and 4 bases from J; junction bases left unmatched: 14. CDR3 DNA sequence: TGTGCCAGCAGTCCGCAGGCCGGGACAGCCTCTTACGAGCAGTACTTC. Translated, it gives CASSPQAGTASYEQYF.

The chain combines TRBV4-2 with TRBJ2-1; 11 positions match TRBD2. Germline CDR1 LGHNA, CDR2 YNFKEQ. This CDR3 has 11 amino acids. The CDR3: CGSGGDNEQFF. In DNA form, the CDR3 reads TGTGGTAGCGGGGGGGACAATGAGCAGTTCTTC.

V gene TRBV27 combines with J gene TRBJ2-7, with no clear D. V was pared by 4 bases and J by 2 bases, with 9 bases between. The CDR3 covers 13 residues. The V gene's germline CDR1 is MNHEY and CDR2 SMNVEV (reference sequence). The CDR3 here is CASSSARAYEQYF. As DNA, the CDR3 is TGTGCCAGCAGTTCAGCAAGGGCCTACGAGCAGTACTTC.

The chain uses TRBV29-1 and TRBJ2-1, with 8 bases lining up with TRBD1. CDR3 length: 13 amino acids. After removal of 6 bases from V and 5 bases from J, the junction contained 6 bases not matched to a gene. The germline V gene has CDR1 SQVTM and CDR2 ANQGSEA. The CDR3 DNA follows: TGCAGCGTAGACAGGGGTTATCACAATGAGCAGTTCTTC. Translation gives CSVDRGYHNEQFF.

CDR3 protein: CASSSQTVPFYGYTF. Written as DNA, the CDR3 is TGTGCCAGCAGCTCCCAGACAGTCCCTTTCTATGGCTACACCTTC. This chain joins TRBV7-9 and TRBJ1-2, with D tentatively TRBD1 (5 bases). The V end lost 4 bases, the J end lost 4 bases, and 16 bases lay between the germline ends. The CDR3 has 15 amino acids. Germline V lookup: CDR1 SEHNR, CDR2 FQNEAQ (reference sequence).

The rearrangement links TRBV20-1 to TRBJ1-5, with 9 nucleotides matching TRBD1. Looked up from germline, CDR1 is DFQATT and CDR2 is SNEGSKA (reference sequence). The CDR3 spans 15 residues. V shed 5 bases and J 0 bases; nucleotides not matched to a gene: 5. CDR3 sequence (DNA): TGCAGTGCTTGGACAGGGGCCGATAGCAATCAGCCCCAGCATTTT. Protein: CSAWTGADSNQPQHF.

V gene TRBV11-2 combines with J gene TRBJ2-1, with TRBD1 identical over 9 bases. This CDR3 is 16 amino acids long. The germline V gene encodes CDR1 SGHAT and CDR2 FQNNGV. The V gene end was trimmed by 4 bases and the J gene end by 4 bases; junction bases not matched to a gene: 8. The CDR3 is CASSWTGVTFYNEQFF. DNA of the CDR3: TGTGCCAGCAGCTGGACAGGGGTCACCTTTTACAATGAGCAGTTCTTC. The whole variable domain, remainder taken from reference TRBV11-2 and TRBJ2-1, is EAGVAQSPRYKIIEKRQSVAFWCNPISGHATLYWYQQILGQGPKLLIQFQNNGVVDDSQLPKDRFSAERLKGVDSTLKIQPAKLEDSAVYLCASSWTGVTFYNEQFFGPGTRLTVL.

The chain's CDR3 is CASIPGPTPYF. The CDR3 nucleotides read TGTGCCAGCATCCCGGGCCCCACGCCTTACTTC. The chain has TRBV25-1 and TRBJ2-7, with D hard to call. V lost 7 bases and J 13 bases, leaving 17 bases between the germline ends. Germline V CDR1 and CDR2: MGHDK, SYGVNS. This CDR3 contains 11 residues.

V usage is TRBV18 and J usage is TRBJ2-7; 9 positions match TRBD2. Germline V gene sequence: CDR1 KGHSH, CDR2 LQKENI. V gave up 6 bases and J gave up 2 bases; unmatched junction bases: 8. This CDR3 region has 15 residues. CDR3 region: CASSGGLAETYEQYF. The CDR3 nucleotides read TGTGCCAGCTCGGGGGGACTAGCCGAAACCTACGAGCAGTACTTC. Full variable domain (remainder filled in from reference TRBV18 and TRBJ2-7): NAGVMQNPRHLVRRRGQEARLRCSPMKGHSHVYWYRQLPEEGLKFMVYLQKENIIDESGMPKERFSAEFPKEGPSILRIQQVVRGDSAAYFCASSGGLAETYEQYFGPGTRLTVT.